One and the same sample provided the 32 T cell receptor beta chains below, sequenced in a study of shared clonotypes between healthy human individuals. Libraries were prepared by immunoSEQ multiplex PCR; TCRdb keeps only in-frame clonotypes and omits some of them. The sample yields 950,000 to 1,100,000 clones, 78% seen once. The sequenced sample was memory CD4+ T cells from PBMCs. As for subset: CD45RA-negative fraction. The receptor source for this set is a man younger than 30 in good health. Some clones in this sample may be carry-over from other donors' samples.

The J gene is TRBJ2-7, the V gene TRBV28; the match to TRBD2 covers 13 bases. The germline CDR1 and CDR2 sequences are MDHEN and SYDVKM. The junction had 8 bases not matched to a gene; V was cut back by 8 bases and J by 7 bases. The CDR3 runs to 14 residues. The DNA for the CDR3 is TGTGCCAGCGGACTAGCGGGAGACTTGGGGGAGCAGTACTTC. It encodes CASGLAGDLGEQYF.

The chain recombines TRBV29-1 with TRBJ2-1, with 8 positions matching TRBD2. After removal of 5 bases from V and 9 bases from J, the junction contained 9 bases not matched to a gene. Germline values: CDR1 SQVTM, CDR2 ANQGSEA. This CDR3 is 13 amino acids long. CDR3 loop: CSVRGTRGGEQFF. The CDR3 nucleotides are TGCAGCGTTAGGGGGACTAGAGGGGGTGAGCAGTTCTTC.

CDR3 amino acids: CASTQTGGFQETQYF. For the CDR3, the DNA is TGTGCCAGCACCCAGACAGGGGGCTTCCAAGAGACCCAGTACTTC. V usage is TRBV6-5 and J usage is TRBJ2-5, with 10 positions matching TRBD1. Germline V gene sequence: CDR1 MNHEY, CDR2 SVGAGI. CDR3 size: 15 residues. J gave up 1 base and V 7 bases, and 6 bases lay outside the gene matches.

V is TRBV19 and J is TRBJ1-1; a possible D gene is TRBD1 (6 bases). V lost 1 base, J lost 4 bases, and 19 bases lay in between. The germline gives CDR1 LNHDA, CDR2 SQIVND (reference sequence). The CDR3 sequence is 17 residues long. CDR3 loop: CASSIASANRVGTEAFF. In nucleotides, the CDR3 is TGTGCCAGTAGTATAGCCTCGGCCAACAGGGTTGGCACTGAAGCTTTCTTT.

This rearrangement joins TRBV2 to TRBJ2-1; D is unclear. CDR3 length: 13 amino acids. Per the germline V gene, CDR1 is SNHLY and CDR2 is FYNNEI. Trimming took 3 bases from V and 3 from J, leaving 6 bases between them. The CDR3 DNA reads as TGTGCCAGCAGTGAGGGTTACTACAATGAGCAGTTCTTC. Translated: CASSEGYYNEQFF.

CDR3 loop: CASSVPVGENTEAFF. The CDR3 bases are TGTGCCAGCAGTGTACCAGTCGGGGAGAACACTGAAGCTTTCTTT. The J gene is TRBJ1-1, the V gene TRBV28; D ambiguous. Germline loops: CDR1 MDHEN, CDR2 SYDVKM. V was shortened by 5 bases and J by 1 base, with 14 bases between the two germline ends. This CDR3 comprises 15 residues.

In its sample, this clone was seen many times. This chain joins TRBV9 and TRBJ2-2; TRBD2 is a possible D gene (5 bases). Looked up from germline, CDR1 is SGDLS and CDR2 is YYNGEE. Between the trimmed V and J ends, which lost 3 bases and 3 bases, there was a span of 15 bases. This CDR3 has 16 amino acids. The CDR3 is CASSGIWTGDTGELFF. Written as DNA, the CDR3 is TGTGCCAGCAGCGGAATATGGACTGGGGACACCGGGGAGCTGTTTTTT.

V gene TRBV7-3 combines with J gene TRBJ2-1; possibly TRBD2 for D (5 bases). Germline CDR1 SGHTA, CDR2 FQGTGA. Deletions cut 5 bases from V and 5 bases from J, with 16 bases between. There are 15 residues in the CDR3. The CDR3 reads CASSPPGNPDNEQFF. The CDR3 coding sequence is TGTGCCAGCAGCCCCCCCGGGAACCCCGACAATGAGCAGTTCTTC. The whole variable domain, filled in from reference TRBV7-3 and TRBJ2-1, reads GAGVSQTPSNKVTEKGKYVELRCDPISGHTALYWYRQSLGQGPEFLIYFQGTGAADDSGLPNDRFFAVRPEGSVSTLKIQRTERGDSAVYLCASSPPGNPDNEQFFGPGTRLTVL.

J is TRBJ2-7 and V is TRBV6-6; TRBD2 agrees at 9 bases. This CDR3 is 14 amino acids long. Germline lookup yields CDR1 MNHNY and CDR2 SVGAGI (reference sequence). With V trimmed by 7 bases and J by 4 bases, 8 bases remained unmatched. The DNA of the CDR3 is TGTGCCAGCAATTTAGCGGGAGTCGAGTACGAGCAGTACTTC. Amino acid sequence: CASNLAGVEYEQYF.

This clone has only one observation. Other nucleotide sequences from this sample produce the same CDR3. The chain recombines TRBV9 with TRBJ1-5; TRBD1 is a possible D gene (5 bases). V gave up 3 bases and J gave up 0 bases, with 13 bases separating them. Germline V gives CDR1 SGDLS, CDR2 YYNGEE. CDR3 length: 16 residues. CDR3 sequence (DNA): TGTGCCAGCAGCGAGGGGACCGGATATAGCAATCAGCCCCAGCATTTT. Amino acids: CASSEGTGYSNQPQHF.

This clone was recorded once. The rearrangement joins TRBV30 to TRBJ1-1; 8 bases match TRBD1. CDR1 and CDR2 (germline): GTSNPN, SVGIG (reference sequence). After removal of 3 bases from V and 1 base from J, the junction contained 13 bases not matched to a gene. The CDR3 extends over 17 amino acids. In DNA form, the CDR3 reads TGTGCCTGGAGCGCCAGAGACAGGGGTTTCTGGAACACTGAAGCTTTCTTT. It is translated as CAWSARDRGFWNTEAFF.

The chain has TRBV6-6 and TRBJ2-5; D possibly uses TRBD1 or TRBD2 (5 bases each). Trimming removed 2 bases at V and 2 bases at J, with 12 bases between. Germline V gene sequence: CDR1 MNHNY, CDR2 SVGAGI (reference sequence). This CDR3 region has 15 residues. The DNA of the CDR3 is TGTGCCAGCAGTTACGGACTCACAGGACAAGAGACCCAGTACTTC. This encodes CASSYGLTGQETQYF.

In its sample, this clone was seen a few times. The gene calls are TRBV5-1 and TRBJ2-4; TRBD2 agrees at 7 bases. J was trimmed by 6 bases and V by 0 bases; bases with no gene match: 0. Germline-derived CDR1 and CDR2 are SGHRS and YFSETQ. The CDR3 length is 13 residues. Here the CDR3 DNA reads TGCGCCAGCAGCTTGGGACTAGCAAACATTCAGTACTTC. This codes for CASSLGLANIQYF.

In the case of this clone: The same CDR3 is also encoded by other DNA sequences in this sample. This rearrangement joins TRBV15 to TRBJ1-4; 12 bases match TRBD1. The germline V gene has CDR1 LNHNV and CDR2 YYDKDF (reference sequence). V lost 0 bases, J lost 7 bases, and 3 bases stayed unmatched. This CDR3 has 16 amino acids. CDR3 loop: CATSRDSGQGAEKLFF. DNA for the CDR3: TGTGCCACCAGCAGAGATTCGGGACAGGGGGCTGAAAAACTGTTTTTT. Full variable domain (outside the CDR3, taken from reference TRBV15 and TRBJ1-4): DAMVIQNPRYQVTQFGKPVTLSCSQTLNHNVMYWYQQKSSQAPKLLFHYYDKDFNNEADTPDNFQSRRPNTSFCFLDIRSPGLGDTAMYLCATSRDSGQGAEKLFFGSGTQLSVL.

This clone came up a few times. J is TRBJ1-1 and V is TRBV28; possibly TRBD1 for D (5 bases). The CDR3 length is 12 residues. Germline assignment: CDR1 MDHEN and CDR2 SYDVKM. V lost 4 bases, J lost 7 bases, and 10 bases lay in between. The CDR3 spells CASSSTDSEAFF. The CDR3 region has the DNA TGTGCCAGCAGTTCAACCGACAGTGAAGCTTTCTTT.

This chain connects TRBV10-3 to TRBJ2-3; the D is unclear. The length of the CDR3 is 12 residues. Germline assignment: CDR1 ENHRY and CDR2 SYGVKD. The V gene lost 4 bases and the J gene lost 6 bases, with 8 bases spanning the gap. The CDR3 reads CAISVQGDTQYF. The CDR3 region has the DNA TGTGCCATCAGTGTGCAAGGGGATACGCAGTATTTT.

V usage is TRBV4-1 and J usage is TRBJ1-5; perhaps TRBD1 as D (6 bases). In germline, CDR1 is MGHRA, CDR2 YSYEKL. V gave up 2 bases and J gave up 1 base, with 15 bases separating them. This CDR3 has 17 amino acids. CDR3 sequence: CASSQSVSRGSNQPQHF. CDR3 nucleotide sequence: TGCGCCAGCAGCCAATCGGTATCCAGGGGAAGCAATCAGCCCCAGCATTTT.

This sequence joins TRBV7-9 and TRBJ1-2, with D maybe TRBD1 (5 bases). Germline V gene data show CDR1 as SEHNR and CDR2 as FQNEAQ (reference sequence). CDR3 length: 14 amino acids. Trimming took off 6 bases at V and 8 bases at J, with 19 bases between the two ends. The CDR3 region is CASRDSGRSGGYTF. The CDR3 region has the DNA TGTGCCAGCAGGGATTCGGGGCGCAGCGGGGGCTACACCTTC. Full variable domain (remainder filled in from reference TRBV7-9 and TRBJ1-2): DTGVSQNPRHKITKRGQNVTFRCDPISEHNRLYWYRQTLGQGPEFLTYFQNEAQLEKSRLLSDRFSAERPKGSFSTLEIQRTEQGDSAMYLCASRDSGRSGGYTFGSGTRLTVV.

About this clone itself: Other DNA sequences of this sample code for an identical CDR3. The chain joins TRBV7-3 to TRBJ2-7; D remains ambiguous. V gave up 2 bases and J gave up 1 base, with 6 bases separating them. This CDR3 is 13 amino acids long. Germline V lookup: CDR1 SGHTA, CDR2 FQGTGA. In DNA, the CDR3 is TGTGCCAGCAGCTTAGGCTTTTCCTACGAGCAGTACTTC. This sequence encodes CASSLGFSYEQYF.

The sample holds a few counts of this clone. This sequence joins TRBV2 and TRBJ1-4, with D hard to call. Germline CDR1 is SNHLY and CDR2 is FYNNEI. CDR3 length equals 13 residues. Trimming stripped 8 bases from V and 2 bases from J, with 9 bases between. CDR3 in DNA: TGTGCCAGCCGGTTTACCACTAATGAAAAACTGTTTTTT. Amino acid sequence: CASRFTTNEKLFF.

The CDR3 DNA is TGTGCCAGCAGGACCGGGACTAGCGGTTACGAGCAGTACTTC. Its protein product is CASRTGTSGYEQYF. V and J are TRBV2 and TRBJ2-7; 11 nucleotides align to TRBD2. The CDR3 totals 14 residues. The germline V gene encodes CDR1 SNHLY and CDR2 FYNNEI. V shed 6 bases, J shed 4 bases, and the junction held 5 bases outside the gene matches.

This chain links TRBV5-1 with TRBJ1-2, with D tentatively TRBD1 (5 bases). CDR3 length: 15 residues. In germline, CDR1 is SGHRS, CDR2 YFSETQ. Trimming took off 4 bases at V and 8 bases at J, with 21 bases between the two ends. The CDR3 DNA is TGCGCCAGCAGCCAACCTGACGGGGCCCTCCGGGGCTACACCTTC. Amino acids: CASSQPDGALRGYTF.

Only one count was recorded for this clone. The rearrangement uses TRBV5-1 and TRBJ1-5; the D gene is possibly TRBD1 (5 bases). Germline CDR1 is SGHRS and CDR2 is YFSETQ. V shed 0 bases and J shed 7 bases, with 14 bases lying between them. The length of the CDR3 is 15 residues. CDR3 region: CASSLGAGSGQPQHF. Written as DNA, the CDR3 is TGCGCCAGCAGCTTGGGGGCAGGGTCTGGGCAGCCCCAGCATTTT.

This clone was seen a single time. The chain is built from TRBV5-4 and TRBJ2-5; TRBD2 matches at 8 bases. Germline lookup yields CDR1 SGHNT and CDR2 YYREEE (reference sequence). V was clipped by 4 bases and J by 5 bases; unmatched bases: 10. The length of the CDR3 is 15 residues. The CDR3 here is CASSLGLAKPETQYF. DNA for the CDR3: TGTGCCAGCAGCCTAGGACTAGCTAAACCGGAGACCCAGTACTTC.

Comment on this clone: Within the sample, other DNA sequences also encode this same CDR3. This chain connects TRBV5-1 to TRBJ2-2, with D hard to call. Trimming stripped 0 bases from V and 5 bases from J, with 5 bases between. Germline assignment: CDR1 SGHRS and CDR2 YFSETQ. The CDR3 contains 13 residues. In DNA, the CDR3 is TGCGCCAGCAGCTTGGGGGCGACCGGGGAGCTGTTTTTT. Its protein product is CASSLGATGELFF.

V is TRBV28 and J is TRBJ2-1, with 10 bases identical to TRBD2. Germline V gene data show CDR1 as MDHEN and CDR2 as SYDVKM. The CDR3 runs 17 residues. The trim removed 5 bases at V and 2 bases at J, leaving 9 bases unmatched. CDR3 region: CASSPPSGRAAYNEQFF. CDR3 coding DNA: TGTGCCAGCAGTCCTCCTAGCGGGAGAGCGGCCTACAATGAGCAGTTCTTC. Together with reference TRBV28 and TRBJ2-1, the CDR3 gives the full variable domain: DVKVTQSSRYLVKRTGEKVFLECVQDMDHENMFWYRQDPGLGLRLIYFSYDVKMKEKGDIPEGYSVSREKKERFSLILESASTNQTSMYLCASSPPSGRAAYNEQFFGPGTRLTVL.

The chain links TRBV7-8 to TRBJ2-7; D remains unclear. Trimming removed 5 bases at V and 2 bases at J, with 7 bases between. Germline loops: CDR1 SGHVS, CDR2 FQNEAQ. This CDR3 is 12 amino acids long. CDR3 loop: CASSDTAYEQYF. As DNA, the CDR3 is TGTGCCAGCAGCGACACCGCCTACGAGCAGTACTTC.

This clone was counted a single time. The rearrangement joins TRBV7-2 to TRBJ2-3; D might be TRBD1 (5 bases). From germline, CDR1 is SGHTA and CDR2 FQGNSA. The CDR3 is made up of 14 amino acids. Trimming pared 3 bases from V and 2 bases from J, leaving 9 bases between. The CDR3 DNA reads TGTGCCAGCAGCTTCATGACAGTCACAGATACGCAGTATTTT. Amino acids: CASSFMTVTDTQYF.

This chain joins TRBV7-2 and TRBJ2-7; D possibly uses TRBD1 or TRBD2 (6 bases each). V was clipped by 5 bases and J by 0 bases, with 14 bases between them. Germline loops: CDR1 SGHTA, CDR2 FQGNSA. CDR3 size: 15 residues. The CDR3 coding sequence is TGTGCCAGCAGCCCCGGGGGCCGCAGCTCCTACGAGCAGTACTTC. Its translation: CASSPGGRSSYEQYF. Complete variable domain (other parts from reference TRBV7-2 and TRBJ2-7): GAGVSQSPSNKVTEKGKDVELRCDPISGHTALYWYRQSLGQGLEFLIYFQGNSAPDKSGLPSDRFSAERTGGSVSTLTIQRTQQEDSAVYLCASSPGGRSSYEQYFGPGTRLTVT.

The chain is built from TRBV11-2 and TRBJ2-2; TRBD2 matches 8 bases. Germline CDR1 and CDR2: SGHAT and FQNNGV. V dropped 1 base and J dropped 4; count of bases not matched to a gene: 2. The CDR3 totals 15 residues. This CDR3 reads CASSLGTSGTGELFF. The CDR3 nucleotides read TGTGCCAGCAGCTTAGGAACTAGCGGCACCGGGGAGCTGTTTTTT. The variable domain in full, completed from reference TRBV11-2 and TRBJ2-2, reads EAGVAQSPRYKIIEKRQSVAFWCNPISGHATLYWYQQILGQGPKLLIQFQNNGVVDDSQLPKDRFSAERLKGVDSTLKIQPAKLEDSAVYLCASSLGTSGTGELFFGEGSRLTVL.

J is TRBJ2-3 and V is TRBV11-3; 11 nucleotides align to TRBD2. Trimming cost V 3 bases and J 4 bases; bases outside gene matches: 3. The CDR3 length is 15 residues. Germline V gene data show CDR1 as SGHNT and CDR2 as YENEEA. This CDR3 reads CASSLLAGGPDTQYF. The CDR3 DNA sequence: TGTGCCAGCAGCTTGCTAGCGGGAGGACCAGATACGCAGTATTTT.

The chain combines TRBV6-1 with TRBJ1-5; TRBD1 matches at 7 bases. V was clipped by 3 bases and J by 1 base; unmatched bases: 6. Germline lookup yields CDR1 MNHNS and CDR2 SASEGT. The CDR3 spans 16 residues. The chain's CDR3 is CASSERVRGSNQPQHF. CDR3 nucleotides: TGTGCCAGCAGTGAGCGGGTCAGGGGGAGCAATCAGCCCCAGCATTTT.